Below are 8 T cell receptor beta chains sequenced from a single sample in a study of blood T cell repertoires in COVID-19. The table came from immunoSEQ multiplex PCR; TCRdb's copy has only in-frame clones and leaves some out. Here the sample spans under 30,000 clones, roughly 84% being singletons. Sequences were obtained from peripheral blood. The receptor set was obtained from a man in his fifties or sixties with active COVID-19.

The CDR3 protein is CASRDSYGYTF. CDR3 in DNA: TGTGCCAGCAGGGACAGCTATGGCTACACCTTC. The V call is TRBV6-5, the J call TRBJ1-2; perhaps TRBD1 as D (6 bases). Trimming shortened V by 6 bases and J by 4 bases, and 6 bases separated the two germline ends. CDR1 and CDR2 from the germline V gene are MNHEY and SVGAGI. This CDR3 has 11 residues.

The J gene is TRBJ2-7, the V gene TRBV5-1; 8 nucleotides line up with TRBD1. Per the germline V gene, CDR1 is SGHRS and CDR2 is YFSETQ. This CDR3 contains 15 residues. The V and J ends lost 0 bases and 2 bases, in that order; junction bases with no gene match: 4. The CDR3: CASSLAATGAYEQYF. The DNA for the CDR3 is TGCGCCAGCAGCTTGGCCGCGACAGGGGCCTACGAGCAGTACTTC. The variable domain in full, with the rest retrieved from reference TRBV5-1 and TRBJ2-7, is KAGVTQTPRYLIKTRGQQVTLSCSPISGHRSVSWYQQTPGQGLQFLFEYFSETQRNKGNFPGRFSGRQFSNSRSEMNVSTLELGDSALYLCASSLAATGAYEQYFGPGTRLTVT.

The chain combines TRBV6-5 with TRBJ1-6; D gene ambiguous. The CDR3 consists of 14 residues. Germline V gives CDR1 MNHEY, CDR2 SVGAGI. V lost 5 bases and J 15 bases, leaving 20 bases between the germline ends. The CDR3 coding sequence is TGTGCCAGCAGTCCCGGGGTATCAATCTCTCGCCTCCACTTT. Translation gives CASSPGVSISRLHF.

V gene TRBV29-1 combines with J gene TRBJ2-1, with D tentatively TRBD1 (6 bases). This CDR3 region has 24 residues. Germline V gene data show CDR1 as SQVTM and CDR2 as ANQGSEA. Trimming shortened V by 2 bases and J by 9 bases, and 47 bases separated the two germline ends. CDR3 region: CSVERVGGCTFLGFTASPRAEQFF. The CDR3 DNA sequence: TGCAGCGTTGAACGGGTAGGGGGTTGCACTTTTCTGGGGTTCACAGCCAGTCCCCGGGCTGAGCAGTTCTTC.

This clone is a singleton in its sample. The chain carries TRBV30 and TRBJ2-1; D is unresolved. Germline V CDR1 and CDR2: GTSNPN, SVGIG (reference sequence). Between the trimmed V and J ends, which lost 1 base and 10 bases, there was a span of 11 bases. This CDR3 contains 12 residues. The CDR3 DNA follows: TGTGCCTGGAGTGAGTCGCGTATAGAGCAGTTCTTC. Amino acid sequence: CAWSESRIEQFF.

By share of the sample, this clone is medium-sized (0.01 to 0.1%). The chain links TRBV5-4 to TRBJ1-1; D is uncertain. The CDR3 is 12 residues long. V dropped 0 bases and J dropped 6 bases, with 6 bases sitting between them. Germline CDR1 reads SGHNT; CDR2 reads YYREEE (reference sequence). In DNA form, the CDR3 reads TGTGCCAGCAGCTTGGGTGGGCCTGAAGCTTTCTTT. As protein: CASSLGGPEAFF.

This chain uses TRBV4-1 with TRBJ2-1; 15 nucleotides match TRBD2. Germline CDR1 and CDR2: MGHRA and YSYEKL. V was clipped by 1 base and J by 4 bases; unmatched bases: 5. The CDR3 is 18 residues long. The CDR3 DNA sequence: TGCGCCAGCAGCCAAGGGACTAGCGGGAGGGCCGGATACAATGAGCAGTTCTTC. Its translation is CASSQGTSGRAGYNEQFF.

The CDR3 DNA sequence: TGTGCTAGTGGTTTGCCCAGGGCTGTGAGTACTGAAGCTTTCTTT. Its translation is CASGLPRAVSTEAFF. The chain has TRBV12-5 and TRBJ1-1, with D possibly being TRBD1 (5 bases). V was clipped by 2 bases and J by 5 bases, with 15 bases between them. Germline assignment: CDR1 LGHNT and CDR2 FRNRAP. This CDR3 has 15 amino acids.